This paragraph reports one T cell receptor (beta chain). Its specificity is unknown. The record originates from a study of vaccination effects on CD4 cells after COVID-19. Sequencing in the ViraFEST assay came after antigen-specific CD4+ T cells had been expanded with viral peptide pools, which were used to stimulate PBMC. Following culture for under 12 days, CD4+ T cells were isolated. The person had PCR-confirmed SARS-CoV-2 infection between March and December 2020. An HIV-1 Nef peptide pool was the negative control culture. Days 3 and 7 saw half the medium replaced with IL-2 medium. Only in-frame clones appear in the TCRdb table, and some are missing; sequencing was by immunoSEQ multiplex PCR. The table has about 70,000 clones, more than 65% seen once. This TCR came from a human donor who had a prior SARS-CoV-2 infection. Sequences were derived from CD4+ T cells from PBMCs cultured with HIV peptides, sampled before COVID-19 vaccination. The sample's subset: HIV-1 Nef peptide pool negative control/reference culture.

This chain's CDR3 is CASGGKSSYEQYF. For the CDR3, the DNA is TGTGCCAGCGGGGGGAAAAGCTCCTACGAGCAGTACTTC. V is TRBV6-6 and J is TRBJ2-7; a weak D match, TRBD2 (6 bases). Germline V lookup: CDR1 MNHNY, CDR2 SVGAGI (reference sequence). CDR3 size: 13 residues. V was cut by 8 bases and J by 0 bases, with 11 bases left in between.